These T cell receptor beta chains were read from a single sample in a study of CD8+ T cells in alopecia areata. TCRdb's copy holds only in-frame clones and misses some; the assay was immunoSEQ multiplex PCR. The sample has 90,000 to 120,000 clones; roughly 84% are singletons. The specimen was CD8+ T cells sorted from blood, collected at week 24, from a patient treated with tofacitinib. Every receptor here comes from a human donor with alopecia areata. Each CDR3 is given with its conserved first and last residue. Size tells how often a clone was seen (once, few, many) or the class of an expanded clone, and some rows leave it out.

size	V	CDR3
once	TRBV10-1	CASSMTGAGEQYF
few	TRBV29-1	CSVERGRGLGETQYF
NA	TRBV27	CASSLGLAGEKTQYF
NA	TRBV7-6	CASSSTLAGGLADTQYF
NA	TRBV4-2	CASSQERDRGISPLHF
NA	TRBV15	CATSRRPESTDTQYF
NA	TRBV5-4	CASSPSGTSAVETQYF
NA	TRBV10-3	CAISAIRGSSYEQYF
NA	TRBV21-1	CASRPPRETQYF
once	TRBV29-1	CSVVSGSTDTQYF
NA	TRBV13	CASSPGTGYGYTF
few	TRBV5-4	CASSLEPDRKETQYF
once	TRBV7-7	CASSFLIQETQYF
NA	TRBV7-2	CASSFGAGQRGYEQYF
NA	TRBV6-5	CASGRPETGELFF
NA	TRBV30	CAWSFRTDTQYF
few	TRBV13	CASSPQVMNTEAFF
NA	TRBV5-6	CASSPWTGLRTEAFF
few	TRBV7-2	CASSLEGSSYNEQFF
NA	TRBV11-1	CASSLRGGVWADTQYF
NA	TRBV27	CASGTTVYSYEQYF
NA	TRBV9	CASSVQGVQETQYF
NA	TRBV10-2	CASAGQRGQTQYF
NA	TRBV5-1	CASSYRQGAMDEQFF
NA	TRBV5-1	CASSLGPGEQYF
NA	TRBV30	CAWSEGTGFLSIYGYTF
NA	TRBV6-5	CASRLERGFNSPLHF
NA	TRBV27	CASSESEAGWGFTDTQYF
NA	TRBV7-9	CASSLPLVETQYF
NA	TRBV10-2	CASIRAGDYEQYF
NA	TRBV30	CAWSVGAGGQFF
NA	TRBV29-1	CSGSQGVMDTQYF
few	TRBV13	CASSPGQNSYNEQFF
NA	TRBV25-1	CASSERGQYYTDTQYF
NA	TRBV11-2	CASSLHPFTGTGQETQYF
NA	TRBV5-1	CASSFEAGGINEQFF
NA	TRBV15	CATSRANTEAFF
NA	TRBV4-2	CASSQEFGGGQSYEQYF
once	TRBV27	CASSTGNTEAFF
NA	TRBV4-1	CASAGSMTDTQYF
NA	TRBV12-5	CASGLLLRGYQETQYF
NA	TRBV2	CASSVERPDTEAFF
NA	TRBV7-9	CASSLIGTQYEQYF
NA	TRBV7-7	CASSLLGPGNEQYF
NA	TRBV7-9	CASSFSGGINTGELFF
few	TRBV27	CASSLSQGNGQPQHF
NA	TRBV29-1	CSEGQGAHNEQFF
NA	TRBV7-9	CASRGIIETQYF
NA	TRBV10-3	CAISEPGVGGANNHYGYTF